These T cell receptor beta chains were read from a single sample in a study of molecular identifiers for immune sequencing clone quantification. TCRdb passed the PCR reads through MiXCR, listing each CDR3 protein once. Of tens of thousands of distinct CDR3 sequences listed, around 17% are singletons. The specimen was naive CD8+ T cells from blood, with Jurkat cell RNA spiked in. Receptors were obtained from a human donor in good health. Some libraries in this study had Jurkat cell RNA spiked in. The CDR3 runs from the conserved cysteine through the conserved F or W. Each record gives: V gene, CDR3 length, clone size, J gene, D gene, CDR3 DNA, CDR3 protein. The D gene is left open where the match is weak. Some rows mark clone size as missing; the rest say once, few, many or name a class of expanded clone.

TRBV11-3	12	many	TRBJ2-3	-	TGTGCCAGCAGCCTTGGGCCATATACGCAGTATTTT	CASSLGPYTQYF
TRBV27	11	many	TRBJ2-7	-	TGTGCCAGCCCCAAGACCCACGAGCAGTACTTC	CASPKTHEQYF
TRBV9	15	many	TRBJ2-3	TRBD2	TGTGCCAGCAGCACCTTATCGCTAGCGGGAGGTACGCAGTATTTT	CASSTLSLAGGTQYF
TRBV6-1	16	many	TRBJ2-7	TRBD2	TGTGCCAGCAGCCCCGTCAGGACTAGCGGGTTTGACGAGCAGTACTTC	CASSPVRTSGFDEQYF
TRBV7-6	15	many	TRBJ2-3	-	TGTGCCAGCAGCCCAGGTGGAACCTCCACAGATACGCAGTATTTT	CASSPGGTSTDTQYF
TRBV7-2	10	many	TRBJ2-1	-	TGTGCCGGCAGCTTTGGGGAGCAGTTCTTC	CAGSFGEQFF
TRBV11-2	16	many	TRBJ1-4	TRBD1	TGTGCCAGCAGCTCCGCAACTGGGACAGGGGGCGAAAAACTGTTTTTT	CASSSATGTGGEKLFF
TRBV27	16	many	TRBJ2-3	TRBD2	TGTGCCAGCAGTTTGTGGCGGGAGGCCGATGCCGGTACGCAGTATTTT	CASSLWREADAGTQYF
TRBV27	18	many	TRBJ2-3	TRBD2	TGTGCCAGCAGTTTATTACTAGCGGGAGGGCCTAGCACAGATACGCAGTATTTT	CASSLLLAGGPSTDTQYF
TRBV10-1	16	many	TRBJ2-5	-	TGCGCCAGCAGTGAAGCACCGGGAGAAGAGGGAGAGACCCAGTACTTC	CASSEAPGEEGETQYF
TRBV7-2	15	few	TRBJ2-7	TRBD2	TGTGCCAGCAGCTTACTAGCGGGATCCGCCTACGAGCAGTACTTC	CASSLLAGSAYEQYF
TRBV7-9	16	many	TRBJ2-7	-	TGTGCCAGCAGCTTTCTTGAAGGAGGCGATCGGTACGAGCAGTACTTC	CASSFLEGGDRYEQYF
TRBV30	14	many	TRBJ1-4	-	TGTGCCTGGACACCTGGACAGATTAATGAAAAACTGTTTTTT	CAWTPGQINEKLFF
TRBV24-1	13	few	TRBJ2-7	-	TGTGCCACCAGCCCCGGTGGCAGATACGAGCAGTACTTC	CATSPGGRYEQYF
TRBV12-3/TRBV12-4	16	many	TRBJ2-2	TRBD1	TGTGCCAGCAGTCCCCCTAGGACAGGCAACACCGGGGAGCTGTTTTTT	CASSPPRTGNTGELFF
TRBV4-1	16	many	TRBJ1-1	TRBD1	TGCGCCAGCAGCCGAGGGACAGGGGTTAGGGACACTGAAGCTTTCTTT	CASSRGTGVRDTEAFF
TRBV21-1	16	many	TRBJ2-3	-	TGTGCCAGCAGCAAAGCGGGGGGACTAGCATCAGATACGCAGTATTTT	CASSKAGGLASDTQYF
TRBV30	14	many	TRBJ1-4	-	TGTGCCTGGAGTGTATACCTAGCCGCGAGGGAACTGTTTTTT	CAWSVYLAARELFF
TRBV28	17	-	TRBJ2-1	-	TGTACCAGCAGTCAGACTCGATGGTTCGGCGCCTACAATGAGCAGTTCTTC	CTSSQTRWFGAYNEQFF
TRBV10-3	14	many	TRBJ2-1	-	TGTGCCATCAGTGAGCGGGAGCCCTACAATGAGCAGTTCTTC	CAISEREPYNEQFF
TRBV7-9	14	many	TRBJ1-4	-	TGTGCCAGCGAGCCAGCTCCAACTAATGAAAAACTGTTTTTT	CASEPAPTNEKLFF
TRBV5-4	19	many	TRBJ2-7	TRBD1	TGTGCCAGCAGCTCGAAACCGGGACAGAGGACTCCGTACAGATACGAGCAGTACTTC	CASSSKPGQRTPYRYEQYF
TRBV24-1	18	-	TRBJ2-3	TRBD2	TGTGCCACCAGTGCAGTGTTTCCGGGACTAGCGTTGCCAGATACGCAGTATTTT	CATSAVFPGLALPDTQYF
TRBV28	14	many	TRBJ1-2	-	TGTGCCAGCAGTCAGATAGGGCCTAACTATGGCTACACCTTC	CASSQIGPNYGYTF
TRBV7-9	11	many	TRBJ2-3	-	TGTGCCAGCTCCAGATTAGGGCCGCAGTATTTT	CASSRLGPQYF
TRBV30	13	-	TRBJ2-1	TRBD1	TGTGCCTGGAGTCCGACAGGGTTCAATGAGCAGTTCTTC	CAWSPTGFNEQFF
TRBV20-1	21	many	TRBJ1-2	TRBD1	TGCAGTGCCTTCCTTCGGCTCGGAGGGTCCGGCCCAGGGGGCAGTAACTATGGCTACACCTTC	CSAFLRLGGSGPGGSNYGYTF
TRBV5-1	13	many	TRBJ2-4	-	TGCGCCAGCAGCTCGGTCCTCAAAAACATTCAGTACTTC	CASSSVLKNIQYF
TRBV20-1	16	-	TRBJ2-5	-	TGCAGTGCTAGAGATCTCCGATTTATGGGGCAAGAGACCCAGTACTTC	CSARDLRFMGQETQYF
TRBV29-1	18	many	TRBJ2-7	-	TGCAGCGTTGTCGGCCCAGGTCAAGAAGGGAGTAACTCCTACGAGCAGTACTTC	CSVVGPGQEGSNSYEQYF
TRBV27	15	many	TRBJ2-7	TRBD1	TGTGCCAGCAGTTTAGTTGGGACAGGGTACTACGAGCAGTACTTC	CASSLVGTGYYEQYF
TRBV12-3/TRBV12-4	18	-	TRBJ2-7	TRBD2	TGTGCCAGCAGTTTATTCCCCCCAAAGGCGGGAGTGTCCTACGAGCAGTACTTC	CASSLFPPKAGVSYEQYF
TRBV29-1	11	many	TRBJ2-1	-	TGCAGCGCCCAAGTGGGCGATGAGCAGTTCTTC	CSAQVGDEQFF
TRBV6-5	13	many	TRBJ1-1	-	TGTGCCAGCAGTTATCACGGACGGGATGAAGCTTTCTTT	CASSYHGRDEAFF
TRBV27	14	many	TRBJ1-5	TRBD1	TGTGCCAGCGGACTTACAGGGGGTAATCAGCCCCAGCATTTT	CASGLTGGNQPQHF
TRBV2	13	few	TRBJ2-7	-	TGTGCCAGCAGTGCGGCTAAAACCTACGAGCAGTACTTC	CASSAAKTYEQYF
TRBV29-1	11	many	TRBJ2-2	-	TGCAGCGCCTGGGACGGCGGGGAGCTGTTTTTT	CSAWDGGELFF
TRBV4-1	12	many	TRBJ1-1	-	TGCGCCAGCAGCGCATACAGGGAAGGGGCTTTCTTT	CASSAYREGAFF
TRBV11-2	12	many	TRBJ2-7	-	TGTGCCAGCAGCTTAGGGACCTACGAGCAGTACTTC	CASSLGTYEQYF
TRBV7-9	16	-	TRBJ2-1	-	TGTGCCAGCAGCTTCCTGATGGTCGAATACTACAATGAGCAGTTCTTC	CASSFLMVEYYNEQFF
TRBV14	12	-	TRBJ2-7	-	TGTGCCAGCAGCCAAACGGCCTACGAGCAGTACTTC	CASSQTAYEQYF
TRBV14	13	many	TRBJ2-7	-	TGTGCCAGCAGCCAAGGTATGGGCTACGAGCAGTACTTC	CASSQGMGYEQYF
TRBV29-1	12	-	TRBJ2-1	-	TGCAGCGTTGAAGATGTCGGGCGTGAGCAGTTCTTC	CSVEDVGREQFF
TRBV5-4	14	many	TRBJ2-5	-	TGTGCCTTTGTAGGGGGGACCTCCCAAGAGACCCAGTACTTC	CAFVGGTSQETQYF
TRBV7-6	14	medium-sized	TRBJ2-3	-	TGTGCCAGCAGCTTAGCAGGAGGGGTAGATACGCAGTATTTT	CASSLAGGVDTQYF
TRBV6-5	17	many	TRBJ2-6	-	TGTGCCAGCAGTTACTCGATTCCAGGGGCTGGGGCCAACGTCCTGACTTTC	CASSYSIPGAGANVLTF
TRBV5-1	14	many	TRBJ1-1	-	TGCGCCAGCAGCCTGGTAGGCCGGAACACTGAAGCTTTCTTT	CASSLVGRNTEAFF
TRBV28	17	-	TRBJ1-3	TRBD1	TGTGCCAGCAGTTTATTCGGGACAGCACTTTATGGAAACACCATATATTTT	CASSLFGTALYGNTIYF
TRBV24-1	15	many	TRBJ2-2	-	TGTGCCACCAGTGATTTTCGGCTGAACTCCGGGGAGCTGTTTTTT	CATSDFRLNSGELFF
TRBV5-1	17	many	TRBJ2-2	-	TGCGCCAGCAGCTTGGCCCAGGGATCCCGTGGTGTCGGGGAGCTGTTTTTT	CASSLAQGSRGVGELFF
TRBV19	14	many	TRBJ1-1	-	TGTGCCAGTAGTCCGGACAGAGTCAACACTGAAGCTTTCTTT	CASSPDRVNTEAFF
TRBV27	14	many	TRBJ2-7	-	TGTGCCAGCAGTTTGAGGGGCCCCTCCTACGAGCAGTACTTC	CASSLRGPSYEQYF
TRBV7-9	15	many	TRBJ2-1	TRBD1	TGTGCCAGCAGCGGGACAGGGGGACCCTACAATGAGCAGTTCTTC	CASSGTGGPYNEQFF
TRBV6-2/TRBV6-3	13	many	TRBJ2-7	-	TGTGCCAGCAGTTACTCCGGGAGCTACGAGCAGTACTTC	CASSYSGSYEQYF
TRBV19	14	many	TRBJ1-5	-	TGTGCCAGTAGCGGCGACAGTAACTATCGGACCCAGCATTTT	CASSGDSNYRTQHF
TRBV6-5	15	-	TRBJ2-1	-	TGTGCCAGCAGTTACGCCGGACAGCCCTACGATGAGCAGTTCTTC	CASSYAGQPYDEQFF
TRBV4-1	17	many	TRBJ2-1	TRBD2	TGCGCCAGCAGCCAAGTAGCGGGTGGGAGCTCCTACAATGAGCAGTTCTTC	CASSQVAGGSSYNEQFF
TRBV7-2	18	many	TRBJ2-3	TRBD2	TGTGCCAGCAGCTGGACTAGCGGGACGCCTTATACTTTCGATACGCAGTATTTT	CASSWTSGTPYTFDTQYF
TRBV11-2	14	few	TRBJ2-1	TRBD2	TGTGCCAGCAGCTTTCTAGCGGGAGGGAATGAGCAGTTCTTC	CASSFLAGGNEQFF
TRBV9	16	few	TRBJ2-2	-	TGTGCCAGCAGCGATGAAGTCGGAATATACACCGGGGAGCTGTTTTTT	CASSDEVGIYTGELFF